The sequence of this TCR beta chain was determined in a study of T cells after yellow fever vaccination. Findings and caveats of the study: Of the clonotypes, a small share occurred in both CD4 and CD8 compartments. Most clones from primary vaccination resurfaced after the booster (around 97% CD4, around 89% CD8). Abundant bulk-population clonotypes could contaminate the FACS-sorted repertoires.

A note on this clonotype: Antigen unknown.

Template-switching 5'RACE yielded the TCR cDNA; a universal primer site and UMIs were added in the process. TCRdb used MiXCR to reprocess the 5' RACE reads, holding one entry per CDR3 protein. Of 550,000 to 750,000 distinct CDR3 sequences listed, roughly 14% are singletons. The sequencing here drew on PBMCs, taken on the day of the yellow fever booster vaccination. This clonotype originated in a man in his thirties or forties who received the YFV17D yellow fever vaccine.

CDR3 sequence (DNA): TGTGCCACCACCTGGGGGCAAGAGACCCAGTACTTC. It yields the protein CATTWGQETQYF. V is TRBV15 and J is TRBJ2-5; D tentatively fits TRBD1 or TRBD2 (5 bases each). The germline V and J ends were trimmed by 7 bases and 2 bases, with 8 bases remaining between them. CDR1 and CDR2 from the germline V gene are LNHNV and YYDKDF (reference sequence). The CDR3 totals 12 residues.